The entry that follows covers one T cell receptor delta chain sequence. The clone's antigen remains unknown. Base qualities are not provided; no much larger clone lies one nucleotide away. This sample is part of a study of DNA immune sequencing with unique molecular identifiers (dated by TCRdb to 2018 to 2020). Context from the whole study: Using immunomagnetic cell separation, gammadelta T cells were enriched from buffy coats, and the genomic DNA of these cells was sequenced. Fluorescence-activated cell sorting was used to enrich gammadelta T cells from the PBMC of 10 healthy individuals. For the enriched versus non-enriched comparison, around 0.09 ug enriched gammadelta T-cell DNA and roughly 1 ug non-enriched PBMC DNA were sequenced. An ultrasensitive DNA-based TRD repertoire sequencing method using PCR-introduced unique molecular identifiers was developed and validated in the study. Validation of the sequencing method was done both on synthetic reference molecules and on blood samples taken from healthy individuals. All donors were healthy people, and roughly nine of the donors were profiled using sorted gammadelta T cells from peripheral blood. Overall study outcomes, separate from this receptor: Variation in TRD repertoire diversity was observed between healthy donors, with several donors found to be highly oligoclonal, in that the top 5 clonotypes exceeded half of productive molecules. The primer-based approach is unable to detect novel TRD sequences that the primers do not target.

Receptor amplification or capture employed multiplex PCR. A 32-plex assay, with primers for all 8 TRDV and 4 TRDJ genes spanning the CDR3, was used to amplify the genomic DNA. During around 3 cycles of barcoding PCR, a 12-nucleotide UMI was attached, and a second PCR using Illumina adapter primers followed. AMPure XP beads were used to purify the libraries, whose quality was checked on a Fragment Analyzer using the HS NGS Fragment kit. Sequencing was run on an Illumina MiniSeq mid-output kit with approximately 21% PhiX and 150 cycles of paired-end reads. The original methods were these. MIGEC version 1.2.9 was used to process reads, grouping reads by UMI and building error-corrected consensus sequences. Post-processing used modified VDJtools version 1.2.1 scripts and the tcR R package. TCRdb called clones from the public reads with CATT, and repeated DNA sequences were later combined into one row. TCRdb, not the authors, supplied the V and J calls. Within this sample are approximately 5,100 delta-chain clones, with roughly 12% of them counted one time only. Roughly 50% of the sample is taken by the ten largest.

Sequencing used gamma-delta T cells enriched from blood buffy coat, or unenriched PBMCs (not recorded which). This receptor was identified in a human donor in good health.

The nucleotide sequence reads TGTGCTCTTGGGGACCCCCTTCCCGATAAACTCATCTTT. Its protein is CALGDPLPDKLIF. The V and J segments used are TRDV1 and TRDJ1; a tentative D match to TRDD2 spans 5 bases. From a lookup of the germline V gene, CDR1 and CDR2 are TSWWSYY and QGS. Deletion took 3 bases off V and 3 bases off J, with a span of 8 bases between the germline ends. The CDR3 covers 13 residues, taking in both the cysteine and the phenylalanine. Kept here is only the CDR3 DNA, which spans 39 bases and is read in frame from base 1.